These 9 T cell receptor beta chains originate from one sample sequenced in a study of cytomegalovirus exposure and HLA in healthy donors. Measured with immunoSEQ multiplex PCR; TCRdb has only the in-frame clones, and not every one. Counted here are about 240,000 clones, around 85% occurring once; the ten biggest clones make up 1.2%. The sample comprised PBMCs. The origin of the receptors is a woman aged 25-40 years in good health and CMV-seropositive.

The chain joins TRBV5-4 to TRBJ1-2, with TRBD1 matching over 10 bases. V dropped 4 bases and J dropped 8; count of bases not matched to a gene: 5. Germline CDR1 reads SGHNT; CDR2 reads YYREEE (reference sequence). This CDR3 has 13 amino acids. In nucleotides, the CDR3 is TGTGCCAGCAGCGCTGGGACAGGGGTAGGCTACACCTTC. Translated: CASSAGTGVGYTF.

This clone has more than one count but fewer than ten. The CDR3 spells CSPLPEGSYTF. The DNA for the CDR3 is TGCAGCCCCCTCCCTGAGGGAAGCTACACCTTC. The chain employs TRBV29-1 and TRBJ1-2; D not resolved. Germline loops: CDR1 SQVTM, CDR2 ANQGSEA. The CDR3 consists of 11 residues. The germline V and J ends were trimmed by 8 bases and 9 bases, with 16 bases remaining between them.

The V gene is TRBV7-9, the J gene TRBJ2-5; 7 positions match TRBD1. Germline assignment: CDR1 SEHNR and CDR2 FQNEAQ (reference sequence). J lost 5 bases, V lost 5 bases, and 14 bases had no gene match. The CDR3 loop spans 16 amino acids. In DNA, the CDR3 is TGTGCCAGCAGCCCTGAACGGACAGGTCTCTTGGAGACCCAGTACTTC. Translated: CASSPERTGLLETQYF.

This clone has more than one count but fewer than ten. The rearrangement links TRBV19 to TRBJ2-7; 7 nucleotides line up with TRBD1. The junction had 8 bases not matched to a gene; V was cut back by 7 bases and J by 5 bases. This CDR3 spans 13 amino acids. Looked up from germline, CDR1 is LNHDA and CDR2 is SQIVND (reference sequence). CDR3 sequence (DNA): TGTGCCAGTATGCGCAAGGGGGCCCACGAGCAGTACTTC. Translated: CASMRKGAHEQYF.

This clone was seen only once. This chain joins TRBV5-5 and TRBJ1-1, with TRBD1 matching over 7 bases. The CDR3 runs to 15 residues. Losses at the gene ends were 4 bases for V and 5 bases for J; bases not matched to a gene: 11. Germline assignment: CDR1 SGHKS and CDR2 YYEKEE (reference sequence). The CDR3 spells CASSRRDRADTEAFF. DNA for the CDR3: TGTGCCAGCAGCCGCCGGGACAGAGCAGATACTGAAGCTTTCTTT. Filled out from reference TRBV5-5 and TRBJ1-1, the complete variable domain reads DAGVTQSPTHLIKTRGQQVTLRCSPISGHKSVSWYQQVLGQGPQFIFQYYEKEERGRGNFPDRFSARQFPNYSSELNVNALLLGDSALYLCASSRRDRADTEAFFGQGTRLTVV.

V usage is TRBV6-4 and J usage is TRBJ2-7; 7 bases match TRBD2. The CDR3 is 18 residues long. CDR1 and CDR2 from the germline V gene are MRHNA and SNTAGT. Trimming cost V 5 bases and J 1 base; bases outside gene matches: 17. Here the CDR3 reads CASSTLILRLAASYEQYF. DNA of the CDR3: TGTGCCAGCAGTACCCTCATACTACGACTAGCTGCATCCTACGAGCAGTACTTC.

This clone was counted a few times. CDR3 sequence (DNA): TGTGCCATCAGTGGTGACAGGGCCTTCTACAATGAGCAGTTCTTC. The encoded protein is CAISGDRAFYNEQFF. The chain uses TRBV10-3 and TRBJ2-1; 7 bases align to TRBD1. V was pared by 4 bases and J by 3 bases, with 6 bases of the junction left unmatched. This CDR3 contains 15 residues. The germline V gene encodes CDR1 ENHRY and CDR2 SYGVKD.

The V call is TRBV5-4, the J call TRBJ2-7; maybe TRBD2 (6 bases). The CDR3 runs 14 residues. Germline V CDR1 and CDR2: SGHNT, YYREEE (reference sequence). V was cut by 4 bases and J by 2 bases, with 13 bases left in between. CDR3 in amino acids: CASSGGTRPYEQYF. The CDR3 DNA reads as TGTGCCAGCAGCGGGGGGACCCGACCCTACGAGCAGTACTTC.

This clone was seen more than once but under ten times. This chain uses TRBV28 with TRBJ1-1, with D unresolved. The CDR3 loop spans 14 amino acids. Trimming removed 4 bases from V and 1 base from J, with 10 bases in between. Germline CDR1 reads MDHEN; CDR2 reads SYDVKM. In DNA, the CDR3 is TGTGCCAGCAGTTCTCCGGGAACGAACACTGAAGCTTTCTTT. Translated: CASSSPGTNTEAFF.